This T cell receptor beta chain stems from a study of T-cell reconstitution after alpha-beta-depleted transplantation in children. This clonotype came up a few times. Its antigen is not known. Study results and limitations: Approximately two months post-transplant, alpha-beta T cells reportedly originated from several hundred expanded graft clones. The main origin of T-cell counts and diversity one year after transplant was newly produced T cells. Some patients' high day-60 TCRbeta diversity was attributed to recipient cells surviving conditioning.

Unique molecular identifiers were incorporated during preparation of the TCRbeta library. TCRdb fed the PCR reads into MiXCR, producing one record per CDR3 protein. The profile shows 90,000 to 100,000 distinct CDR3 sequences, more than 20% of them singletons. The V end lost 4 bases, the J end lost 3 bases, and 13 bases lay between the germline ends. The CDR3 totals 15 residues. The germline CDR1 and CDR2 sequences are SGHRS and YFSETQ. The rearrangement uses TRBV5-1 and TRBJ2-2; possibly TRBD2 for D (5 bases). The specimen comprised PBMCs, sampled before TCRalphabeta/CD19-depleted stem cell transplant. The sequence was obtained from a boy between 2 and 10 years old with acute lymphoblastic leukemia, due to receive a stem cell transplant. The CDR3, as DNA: TGCGCCAGCAGCGGCCGGGATGACGACACCGGGGAGCTGTTTTTT. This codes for CASSGRDDDTGELFF.